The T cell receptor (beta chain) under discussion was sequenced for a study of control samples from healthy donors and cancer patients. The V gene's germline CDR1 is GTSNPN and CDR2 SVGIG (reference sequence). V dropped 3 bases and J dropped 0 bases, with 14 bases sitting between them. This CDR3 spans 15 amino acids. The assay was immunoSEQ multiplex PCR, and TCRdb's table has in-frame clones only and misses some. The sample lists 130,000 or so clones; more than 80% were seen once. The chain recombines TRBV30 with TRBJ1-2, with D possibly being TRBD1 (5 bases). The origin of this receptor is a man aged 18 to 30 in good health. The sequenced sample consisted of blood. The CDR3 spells CAWSTTGTSNYGYTF. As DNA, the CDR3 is TGTGCCTGGAGCACCACCGGGACGTCTAACTATGGCTACACCTTC. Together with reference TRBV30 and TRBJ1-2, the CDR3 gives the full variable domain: SQTIHQWPATLVQPVGSPLSLECTVEGTSNPNLYWYRQAAGRGLQLLFYSVGIGQISSEVPQNLSASRPQDRQFILSSKKLLLSDSGFYLCAWSTTGTSNYGYTFGSGTRLTVV.